The TCR beta chain under discussion was sequenced for a study of cytomegalovirus exposure and HLA in healthy donors (dated by TCRdb to about 2017). Describing the broader study: An earlier analysis of more than 550 of the donors reported roughly 300 Gb of sequence data and roughly 120 million unique TCR beta sequences obtained from around 170 million T cells. A later genetic analysis used genome-wide SNP genotypes for about three fifths of the 666 donors, treating that subset as a discovery cohort. Both class I and class II loci were covered by HLA typing, at four-digit resolution. Typing coverage varied by locus: about 629-640 donors for A, B, C, DRB1 and DQB1; roughly 510 for DQA1; over 600 for DPA1; about 450 for DPB1. Among under 450 genotyped donors of the cohort, an average of about 240,000 unique TCR beta nucleotide sequences were sequenced per donor, around 18% of them non-productive. Roughly 5 DR-DQ haplotypes were handled as single units for association and clustering, since linkage in the cohort was strong. An early release that covered several hundred HLA-typed donors contained about 300 gigabases of sequencing data and 75 million to 100 million unique TCR sequences. Using immunosequencing, the study profiled T cell repertoires from around 670 subjects and related those repertoires to cytomegalovirus serostatus. Besides the first cohort of 550 to 750 subjects, a separate validation cohort made up of 120 different subjects was used. Of the roughly 400 genotyped donors, roughly 76% were placed in the genetic ancestry cluster associated with self-reported Caucasian donors. The aim of the study was to test whether cataloging public T cell receptors could identify signatures of past pathogen exposure. Every discovery cohort repertoire had been produced on one sequencing platform. A later analysis re-examined previously published TCR beta repertoires from about 700 donors and added high-resolution HLA genotyping to investigate patterns of TCR occurrence. Rather than using new phenotypic data, the later analysis identified candidate immune exposures from TCR beta sequences and from how often those sequences occurred across donors. Alongside the repertoire data, information on donor age, sex, ethnicity and CMV serostatus was compiled. To decide whether each TCR beta V gene segment behaved as functional or pseudogenic, an earlier analysis of some 540 of the donors relied on high-throughput TCR beta sequencing. To predict cytomegalovirus infection status, the study combined high-throughput TCR immunosequencing, statistical association of individual TCRs with disease status, and machine learning.

Beyond this particular receptor, the publication reports: When HLA alleles, especially DR and DQ, strongly co-occurred, attributing TCR associations to individual alleles was difficult. A further reported finding was that TCR beta sequences accurately predicted the HLA-A and HLA-B alleles for most subjects in the first cohort. Several of the top co-occurrence clusters appeared to be linked to parvovirus B19, influenza, CMV and Epstein-Barr virus, according to a later analysis. While some public TCRs were present in many individuals, most TCR sequences turned up only very rarely across donors. The cohort was sequenced for TCR beta chains only, and without alpha or paired-chain data the features that could be detected were limited. A few of the identified cytomegalovirus-associated TCR beta chains were confirmed in vitro to be specific for cytomegalovirus antigens. In a later analysis, HLA-associated TCR beta chains showed more clonal expansion and lower generation probabilities than non-associated chains that were equally common. The earlier analysis of almost 600 of the donors excluded some 15 rarely observed V segments, including chromosome 9 orphons, because counts were too low. A later analysis found that most CMV-associated TCR beta chains appeared HLA-restricted, with HLA associations seemingly driven largely by CMV exposure. Specific HLA alleles were associated with roughly 16,000 TCR beta sequences at a false discovery rate of 0.05 in a later analysis. Correlated functional status among segregating V segments might reflect linkage disequilibrium, but an unknown experimental factor could not be ruled out. Some IMGT-functional V segments, including TRBV6-2 and TRBV6-3, could not be told apart with the 87-base-pair reads, so those segments were excluded. Because HLA typing was unavailable for some donors at each locus, only the typed subset was used in association tests. Compared with the approximately 700-donor mean, donors in an Asian-associated ancestry cluster had fewer N-insertions in productive TCRs, according to a later genetic analysis. A cluster of highly shared sequence variants was judged likely to be a technical artifact of the sequencing pipeline. The authors suggested that the approach could potentially be extended to other disease states and immunological phenotypes. A later genetic analysis associated a missense DCLRE1C variant with V-gene and J-gene trimming of TCR beta chains, and an independent cohort replicated the association. An earlier analysis of approximately 600 of the donors showed that most TCR beta V segments appeared in productive rearrangements either about 90% or about 30% of the time, which broadly matched IMGT annotations. A total of 150 to 200 TCR beta chains were listed by the study as associated with cytomegalovirus. Sequencing depth was assumed to be roughly uniform across donors in the presence/absence analyses, though that assumption may not hold. In a later analysis, the rate of TCR association differed among HLA loci, with DRB1 alleles having the most associated TCRs and HLA-C alleles having the fewest. The only immune exposure information available for the cohort was CMV serostatus. Cytomegalovirus status was reported to be diagnosed by the classifier with high specificity and sensitivity in both the original and validation cohorts.

The junction shows trimming of 1 base on V and 4 bases on J, plus 16 bases between the germline ends. Sequences LGHNA (CDR1) and YSLEER (CDR2) are obtained from the germline V gene. From the cysteine through the phenylalanine, the CDR3 covers 16 amino acids. This entry keeps only the CDR3 DNA: 48 bases, framed from base 1. The library was obtained by the immunoSEQ multiplex PCR assay. The multiplex PCR relied on a mix of 60 forward primers for TCR Vbeta segments and 13 reverse primers for TCR Jbeta segments. The CDR3 region of rearranged TCR beta genes was amplified from genomic DNA by a multiplex PCR assay. The amplified TCR beta libraries were sequenced on the Illumina HiSeq System as 87-base-pair reads. In the paper's pipeline: A later analysis counted approximately 84 million unique TCR beta chains across the 666 repertoires, and roughly 10 million of these chains were shared by at least two donors. A nearest-neighbor algorithm error-corrected the raw reads and collapsed the reads into unique sequences, merging closely related sequences to remove PCR and sequencing errors. CDR3 sequences were aligned to IMGT reference sequences to assign V, D and J gene segments. For a sequence to be retained, a match of at least six nucleotides to both a V gene segment and a J gene segment was required. Rearrangements were called productive when the CDR3 lacked stop codons and stayed in frame with V and J; all others were non-productive. Following IMGT convention, CDR3 was defined as the stretch from the second conserved V-encoded cysteine up to the conserved J-encoded phenylalanine. Sequences without an unambiguous match to a single V gene segment were excluded from the earlier analysis of about 600 of the donors. In an earlier analysis of 587 of the donors, V segments were called functional above 56.7% productive rearrangements and were called segregating when the between-donor standard deviation exceeded 5%. A statistical classification framework was built to diagnose cytomegalovirus status from the catalog of TCR beta chain sequences. A later analysis assigned V and J genes by comparing TCR nucleotide sequences with IMGT/GENE-DB human TR gene sequences. In a later analysis, CDR3 sequences and most-parsimonious VDJ recombination scenarios were assigned using the TCRdist pipeline. In a later analysis, each TCR beta chain was defined by its CDR3 amino acid sequence together with its V-gene family, and reads without a unique V-gene family were excluded. To address suspected cross-contamination and a sequencing artifact, a later analysis removed 592 highly shared, low-generation-probability nucleotide sequences. For each public chain, a later analysis derived a clonal expansion index from normalized ranks of inferred template counts within each repertoire. In a later analysis, generation probabilities were computed using a VDJ recombination model fitted to out-of-frame rearrangements, and the results were checked against IGoR. A later analysis scored TCR-TCR, TCR-HLA and TCR-CMV co-occurrence with hypergeometric tests, applying a repertoire-size bias correction to TCR pairs. False discovery rates were estimated in a later analysis by permuting HLA or CMV assignments 20 times. A later analysis grouped co-occurring TCRs with DBSCAN, adding TCRdist sequence similarity when clustering within HLA-allele-positive subsets. Repertoires with fewer than 30,000 or more than 120,000 public chains were left out of co-occurrence clustering, as were several repertoires with anomalous nucleotide sharing. TCRdb holds this immuneACCESS table with in-frame rearrangements only. Some clones are missing; in checked studies, unresolved V genes explain under half, and the rest has no known cause. V and J calls and clone size are given by that table; D and trimming were obtained from the DNA. This specimen's table enumerates fewer than 110,000 clones. In total, the top ten clones hold 3% to 3.5% of the sample.

The cohort was made up of 666 healthy bone marrow donors. At the time of sampling, every cohort member was nominally healthy, though immune exposures that went unrecorded were likely present. The donor was CMV seronegative and was included in the group of several hundred seronegative cohort members. Each donor provided a peripheral blood sample, and peripheral blood mononuclear cells were used for TCR beta sequencing. The Qiagen DNeasy Blood Extraction Kit was used to extract genomic DNA from the blood cell samples. To note about this clone: The specificity of this receptor is unknown.

Here the chain combines TRBV4-3 and TRBJ1-1; 6 matching bases give a weak D call of TRBD1. The sequenced sample was PBMCs. The receptor was derived from a man aged 35 to 55 in good health and CMV-seronegative. The sequence in DNA is TGCGCCAGCAGCCAAGTACAGGGTTTGGGGACCACTGAAGCTTTCTTT. Its protein reads: CASSQVQGLGTTEAFF.